What follows describes a single T cell receptor (beta chain). Its antigen is still unknown. A CD45RA-negative memory subset and a CD45RA+ naive subset were separated from the CD4+ cells. The data stem from a study of shared clonotypes between healthy human individuals. Study-wide points: Shared across several donors were 4% to 5% of the naive CD4 clonotypes.

Method: immunoSEQ multiplex PCR; TCRdb's copy keeps in-frame clones and lacks some. The table lists about 1.1 million clones, roughly 80% of them singletons. The origin of this receptor is a young man in good health. Some clones in this sample may be carry-over from other donors' samples. The specimen sequenced was memory CD4+ T cells from PBMCs. Subset denoted: CD45RA-negative fraction.

In DNA, the CDR3 is TGTGCCAGCAGTTCCCCCAGGGCAAAGCTGAACACTGAAGCTTTCTTT. It translates to CASSSPRAKLNTEAFF. V gene TRBV28 combines with J gene TRBJ1-1; D might be TRBD1 (5 bases). Germline V gene data show CDR1 as MDHEN and CDR2 as SYDVKM. The V and J ends lost 4 bases and 0 bases respectively, with 15 bases between them. CDR3 length: 16 residues.